Listed here are 29 T cell receptor beta chains from one sample, sequenced in a study of vaccination effects on CD4 cells after COVID-19. Clones were read by immunoSEQ multiplex PCR, and TCRdb kept only the in-frame ones, dropping some. The table lists approximately 24,000 clones, roughly 80% of them singletons. Their antigen targets remain unknown. CD4+ T cells specific for antigen were expanded with viral peptide pools by the ViraFEST assay before sequencing. CD4+ T cell isolation took place after about 11 days of culture. Either the BNT162b2 or mRNA-1273 vaccine was given to participants in two doses. The specimen was CD4+ T cells from PBMCs cultured with HCoV-NL63 spike peptides, collected after COVID-19 vaccination. These receptors all come from a human donor who received a COVID-19 vaccine.

This clone was counted only a few times. The J gene is TRBJ1-2, the V gene TRBV6-1; D ambiguous. There are 14 residues in the CDR3. V lost 1 base and J lost 8, with 14 bases in between. Germline assignment: CDR1 MNHNS and CDR2 SASEGT. The CDR3 loop reads CASSEDARARGYTF. CDR3 nucleotide sequence: TGTGCCAGCAGTGAAGACGCTCGAGCCCGGGGCTACACCTTC.

This clone was counted a few times. The chain couples TRBV19 to TRBJ1-1; TRBD1 agrees at 12 bases. V lost 5 bases to trimming and J lost 0 bases; unmatched junction nucleotides: 7. The CDR3 length is 17 residues. The germline V gene encodes CDR1 LNHDA and CDR2 SQIVND (reference sequence). CDR3 coding DNA: TGTGCCAGTAGTTCCCGGGACAGGGGGCATGTGAACACTGAAGCTTTCTTT. Translating it yields CASSSRDRGHVNTEAFF.

The J gene is TRBJ1-1, the V gene TRBV3-1 (or the pseudogene TRBV3-2); perhaps TRBD1 as D (5 bases). Germline V CDR1 and CDR2: LGHDT, YNNKEL (reference sequence). The V gene lost 1 base and the J gene lost 10 bases, with 7 bases spanning the gap. The CDR3 consists of 11 residues. The CDR3 region has the DNA TGTGCCAGCAGCCAAGCGGGGGGAGCTTTCTTT. It encodes CASSQAGGAFF.

This clone was detected only a few times. The gene calls are TRBV30 and TRBJ1-6; no clear D. Germline lookup yields CDR1 GTSNPN and CDR2 SVGIG (reference sequence). CDR3 length equals 12 residues. V dropped 4 bases and J dropped 9 bases, with 10 bases sitting between them. The DNA for the CDR3 is TGTGCCTGGAATGGTGTTAGTTCACCCCTCCACTTT. It is translated as CAWNGVSSPLHF.

The sample holds a few counts of this clone. The chain combines TRBV6-5 with TRBJ2-5, with D possibly being TRBD1 (5 bases). This CDR3 region has 15 residues. Germline assignment: CDR1 MNHEY and CDR2 SVGAGI. Trimming pared 2 bases from V and 1 base from J, leaving 11 bases between. The CDR3 bases are TGTGCCAGCAGTTACGGGGCAGAATCCCAAGAGACCCAGTACTTC. It codes for CASSYGAESQETQYF.

The gene calls are TRBV5-1 and TRBJ1-2; D uncertain. V was clipped by 4 bases and J by 4 bases, with 11 bases between them. The CDR3 is 13 residues long. Germline V gene sequence: CDR1 SGHRS, CDR2 YFSETQ. CDR3 nucleotide sequence: TGCGCCAGCAGCACGGGTGCGACCTATGGCTACACCTTC. This encodes CASSTGATYGYTF. Drawing the rest from reference TRBV5-1 and TRBJ1-2, the complete variable domain is KAGVTQTPRYLIKTRGQQVTLSCSPISGHRSVSWYQQTPGQGLQFLFEYFSETQRNKGNFPGRFSGRQFSNSRSEMNVSTLELGDSALYLCASSTGATYGYTFGSGTRLTVV.

The chain combines TRBV14 with TRBJ1-2, with D unclear. Trimming removed 3 bases from V and 2 bases from J, with 10 bases in between. Germline assignment: CDR1 SGHDN and CDR2 FVKESK. CDR3 length: 14 amino acids. CDR3 sequence reads: CASSHQDRNYGYTF. The CDR3 coding sequence is TGTGCCAGCAGCCATCAAGACCGAAACTATGGCTACACCTTC.

The genes are TRBV11-2 and TRBJ2-1; D might be TRBD2 (6 bases). V shed 4 bases and J shed 5 bases, with 15 bases lying between them. Germline loops: CDR1 SGHAT, CDR2 FQNNGV. The CDR3 has 15 amino acids. The CDR3 region is CASSSSVADHNEQFF. CDR3 sequence (DNA): TGTGCCAGCAGCTCGTCAGTAGCGGATCACAATGAGCAGTTCTTC.

In its sample, this clone was seen once. This chain links TRBV6-1 with TRBJ2-1; the D is unclear. The CDR3 is 15 amino acids. Germline CDR1 MNHNS, CDR2 SASEGT. V was shortened by 2 bases and J by 4 bases, with 12 bases between the two germline ends. The CDR3 sequence: CASSEYEIRYNEQFF. The CDR3 region has the DNA TGTGCCAGCAGTGAATATGAGATACGTTACAATGAGCAGTTCTTC.

The chain employs TRBV5-6 and TRBJ1-5; D not resolved. V dropped 0 bases and J dropped 1 base, with 8 bases sitting between them. The CDR3 is 15 residues long. CDR1 is SGHDT and CDR2 is YYEEEE in the germline V gene. CDR3: CASSLGGRSNQPQHF. Written as DNA, the CDR3 is TGTGCCAGCAGCTTGGGAGGGCGAAGCAATCAGCCCCAGCATTTT.

V is TRBV9 and J is TRBJ2-2; D assignment may be TRBD1 or TRBD2 (5 bases each). This CDR3 spans 14 amino acids. CDR1 is SGDLS and CDR2 is YYNGEE in the germline V gene. Trimming removed 6 bases from V and 3 bases from J, with 12 bases in between. CDR3 sequence reads: CASTRGRDTGELFF. Written as DNA, the CDR3 is TGTGCCAGCACGAGGGGTCGGGACACCGGGGAGCTGTTTTTT.

The rearrangement uses TRBV5-1 and TRBJ2-1; D is perhaps TRBD1 (5 bases). The germline V and J ends were trimmed by 4 bases and 0 bases, with 8 bases remaining between them. The CDR3 runs 14 residues. Germline CDR1 and CDR2: SGHRS and YFSETQ. CDR3 loop: CASSQDSSYNEQFF. The CDR3, as DNA: TGCGCCAGCAGCCAAGACAGCTCCTACAATGAGCAGTTCTTC.

The chain carries TRBV28 and TRBJ2-5; 15 nucleotides match TRBD2. The CDR3 is 17 amino acids. Germline trimming cut 2 bases from V and 2 bases from J; bases unmatched to any gene: 3. The V gene's germline CDR1 is MDHEN and CDR2 SYDVKM. The CDR3 DNA sequence: TGTGCCAGCAGTTTAGGACTAGCGGGAGGGGGGCAAGAGACCCAGTACTTC. Translation gives CASSLGLAGGGQETQYF.

This clone was seen only a few times. This chain joins TRBV20-1 and TRBJ2-7, with a weak D call TRBD2 (6 bases). Germline lookup yields CDR1 DFQATT and CDR2 SNEGSKA (reference sequence). V shed 3 bases and J shed 4 bases, with 16 bases lying between them. The CDR3 is 14 amino acids. The CDR3 sequence: CSASQLATPYEQYF. The CDR3 DNA follows: TGCAGTGCTAGTCAGCTAGCGACTCCTTACGAGCAGTACTTC.

V usage is TRBV7-6 and J usage is TRBJ2-5; a possible D gene is TRBD2 (5 bases). CDR3 length equals 12 residues. V was shortened by 1 base and J by 7 bases, with 7 bases between the two germline ends. Looked up from germline, CDR1 is SGHVS and CDR2 is FNYEAQ. CDR3 region: CASSLDRGTQYF. In DNA, the CDR3 is TGTGCCAGCAGCTTAGACCGGGGGACCCAGTACTTC.

The chain employs TRBV7-2 and TRBJ2-1; the match to TRBD2 covers 9 bases. This CDR3 has 14 amino acids. With 5 bases clipped from V and 12 bases from J, the junction kept 11 bases outside the gene matches. Germline assignment: CDR1 SGHTA and CDR2 FQGNSA. CDR3 nucleotides: TGTGCCAGCAGCCTTTCCGGGACTAGCCCCTGGCAGTTCTTC. Protein sequence: CASSLSGTSPWQFF.

The chain uses TRBV5-6 and TRBJ1-5, with D uncertain. The CDR3 consists of 15 residues. With 0 bases removed from V and 2 bases from J, the gap between germline ends came to 9 bases. Germline loops: CDR1 SGHDT, CDR2 YYEEEE. The DNA of the CDR3 is TGTGCCAGCAGCTTGGGCGGACCTGGCAATCAGCCCCAGCATTTT. It yields the protein CASSLGGPGNQPQHF.

There are a few counts of this clone. The chain couples TRBV7-9 to TRBJ1-3; D uncertain. CDR1 is SEHNR, CDR2 FQNEAQ, per germline (reference sequence). The CDR3 has 12 residues. Trimming cost V 0 bases and J 4 bases, with 1 base left between them. The CDR3 loop is CASSLAGNTIYF. The DNA of the CDR3 is TGTGCCAGCAGCTTAGCCGGAAACACCATATATTTT.

The chain recombines TRBV3-1 (or the pseudogene TRBV3-2) with TRBJ1-2; 7 nucleotides line up with TRBD1. The V segment lost 1 base and the J segment 4 bases; nucleotides outside the gene matches: 3. There are 14 residues in the CDR3. Germline lookup yields CDR1 LGHDT and CDR2 YNNKEL (reference sequence). The CDR3 loop reads CASSQVTGIYGYTF. The CDR3 DNA reads TGTGCCAGCAGCCAAGTGACAGGGATCTATGGCTACACCTTC.

The chain recombines TRBV4-3 with TRBJ1-3, with D possibly being TRBD1 (5 bases). Between the trimmed V and J ends, which lost 4 bases and 0 bases, there was a span of 13 bases. The CDR3 runs to 16 residues. CDR1 is LGHNA and CDR2 is YSLEER in the germline V gene. The CDR3 region has the DNA TGCGCCAGCAGCCGTACAGGCGTTTACTCTGGAAACACCATATATTTT. Encoded protein: CASSRTGVYSGNTIYF.

V is TRBV28 and J is TRBJ2-3; D unclear. Trimming stripped 7 bases from V and 4 bases from J, with 9 bases between. CDR1 MDHEN and CDR2 SYDVKM come from the germline V gene. The CDR3 is made up of 12 amino acids. The CDR3 protein is CASKKTADTQYF. For the CDR3, the DNA is TGTGCCAGCAAAAAGACGGCAGATACGCAGTATTTT.

The chain has TRBV24-1 and TRBJ2-1; 15 bases match TRBD2. Germline CDR1 reads KGHDR; CDR2 reads SFDVKD. V shed 4 bases and J 6 bases; nucleotides not matched to a gene: 9. There are 18 residues in the CDR3. The CDR3 DNA sequence: TGTGCCACCAGTGACTCACGGACTAGCGGGGGGGCAGGCAATGAGCAGTTCTTC. It specifies CATSDSRTSGGAGNEQFF.

The chain carries TRBV19 and TRBJ1-2; TRBD1 is a possible D gene (5 bases). Germline V gives CDR1 LNHDA, CDR2 SQIVND (reference sequence). V was trimmed by 0 bases and J by 4 bases, leaving 12 bases between them. CDR3 length: 15 residues. DNA for the CDR3: TGTGCCAGTAGTATAGATCGACAGCCGCCCTATGGCTACACCTTC. Translation: CASSIDRQPPYGYTF.

The CDR3 protein is CASSPRQGKDTQYF. The DNA for the CDR3 is TGCGCCAGCAGCCCAAGACAGGGAAAAGATACGCAGTATTTT. The V call is TRBV5-1, the J call TRBJ2-3; 7 bases are shared with TRBD1. The CDR3 is made up of 14 amino acids. Germline assignment: CDR1 SGHRS and CDR2 YFSETQ. The trim removed 4 bases at V and 5 bases at J, leaving 7 bases unmatched.

The rearrangement joins TRBV15 to TRBJ2-2; TRBD2 agrees at 7 bases. The CDR3 is 15 residues long. Germline V gene sequence: CDR1 LNHNV, CDR2 YYDKDF (reference sequence). The trim removed 0 bases at V and 8 bases at J, leaving 6 bases unmatched. Here the CDR3 reads CATSRDREASGELFF. CDR3 nucleotides: TGTGCCACCAGCAGAGATCGGGAGGCGTCGGGGGAGCTGTTTTTT.

V usage is TRBV7-9 and J usage is TRBJ1-5; D gene uncertain. The CDR3 contains 14 residues. V lost 4 bases and J 5 bases, leaving 12 bases between the germline ends. In germline, CDR1 is SEHNR, CDR2 FQNEAQ (reference sequence). CDR3 DNA: TGTGCCAGCAGCTCTGTCGGCAATGATCAGCCCCAGCATTTT. It specifies CASSSVGNDQPQHF.

The chain is built from TRBV30 and TRBJ1-4; no firm D call. This CDR3 has 14 amino acids. Germline CDR1 reads GTSNPN; CDR2 reads SVGIG (reference sequence). V lost 2 bases to trimming and J lost 7 bases, with 14 bases between them. CDR3 DNA sequence: TGTGCCTGGAGTCAGGCAGAAAATCGTGAAAAACTGTTTTTT. This encodes CAWSQAENREKLFF.

The CDR3, as DNA: TGTGCCAGCAGCCAAGATCGATCGAAGCAGTTCTTC. As protein: CASSQDRSKQFF. The chain recombines TRBV14 with TRBJ2-1; D not certain. Germline V gene data show CDR1 as SGHDN and CDR2 as FVKESK. The CDR3 is made up of 12 amino acids. Trimming cost V 0 bases and J 11 bases, with 8 bases left between them.

V usage is TRBV28 and J usage is TRBJ2-1; no definite D call. Germline V gene lookup returns CDR1 MDHEN and CDR2 SYDVKM. The V end was cut by 4 bases, the J end by 2 bases, with 0 bases between. The CDR3 is 11 residues long. The CDR3 DNA follows: TGTGCCAGCAGTTCCTACAATGAGCAGTTCTTC. It yields the protein CASSSYNEQFF.